Listed here are 27 T cell receptor beta chains from one sample, sequenced in a study of CD8 T cells in ankylosing spondylitis. Findings and caveats of the study: Ankylosing spondylitis blood appeared to be characterized by a TCR beta motif of several highly homologous variants.

These TCRs are of unknown antigen specificity. One entry per CDR3 protein, called by TCRdb with MiXCR from the 5' RACE reads. The table shows around 450,000 distinct CDR3 sequences, with 26% occurring only once. The sample taken for sequencing was blood, either unsorted or a sorted T cell fraction (not recorded which). Every receptor here comes from a male donor with ankylosing spondylitis.

This clonotype occurred once. Lacking the conserved final phenylalanine or tryptophan, this CDR3 likely reflects a read error. The chain has TRBV25-1 and TRBJ2-2; the match to TRBD2 covers 7 bases. The V gene's germline CDR1 is MGHDK and CDR2 SYGVNS. With V trimmed by 0 bases and J by 1 base, 5 bases remained unmatched. The CDR3 contains 17 residues. The CDR3 DNA follows: TGTGCCAGCAGTGAATATATGGCTAGCGGGAACACCGGGGAGCTGTTTGTT. Amino acids: CASSEYMASGNTGELFV.

In its sample, this clonotype was seen a few times. The rearrangement uses TRBV6-1 and TRBJ2-7; TRBD2 might be the D (6 bases). V was shortened by 6 bases and J by 1 base, with 25 bases between the two germline ends. CDR1 is MNHNS, CDR2 SASEGT, per germline. The CDR3 has 18 amino acids. The CDR3 sequence: CASSRNWDSRSISYEQYV. DNA of the CDR3: TGTGCCAGCAGCCGAAACTGGGACTCTCGAAGCATTTCCTACGAGCAGTACGTC.

This clonotype was counted a few times. The chain recombines TRBV18 with TRBJ1-2; 7 bases are a match to TRBD1. Trimming removed 2 bases from V and 7 bases from J; junction bases left unmatched: 10. Germline V lookup: CDR1 KGHSH, CDR2 LQKENI. This CDR3 has 15 amino acids. The CDR3 loop is CASSPSGDSTLGYTF. The CDR3 bases are TGTGCCAGCTCACCATCTGGGGACAGTACTCTTGGCTACACCTTC.

The chain joins TRBV6-2 or TRBV6-3 to TRBJ2-7; a possible D gene is TRBD1 (6 bases). The CDR3 totals 14 residues. Trimming cost V 8 bases and J 6 bases, with 20 bases left between them. The germline gives CDR1 MNHEY, CDR2 SVGEGT. The CDR3 reads CASQLRDTRAEQYV. The CDR3 nucleotides read TGTGCCAGCCAACTCCGGGACACCCGGGCCGAGCAGTACGTC.

This clonotype turned up a few times. The V gene is TRBV12-3 or TRBV12-4, the J gene TRBJ2-7; no clear D. This CDR3 has 13 amino acids. V was trimmed by 3 bases and J by 2 bases, leaving 8 bases between them. The CDR3 nucleotides read TGTGCCAGCAGTTTTGAGGTGCCCTACGAGCAGTACTTC. It yields the protein CASSFEVPYEQYF.

This clonotype was detected only a few times. V gene TRBV27 combines with J gene TRBJ1-1, with D possibly TRBD1 on 5 matching bases. Germline CDR1 and CDR2: MNHEY and SMNVEV (reference sequence). V gave up 0 bases and J gave up 4 bases, with 15 bases separating them. The CDR3 totals 16 residues. The CDR3 region is CASSLSVTARPTEAFF. CDR3 coding DNA: TGTGCCAGCAGTTTATCGGTGACAGCCAGACCCACTGAAGCTTTCTTT.

This clonotype was recorded a few times. The chain has TRBV3-1 and TRBJ1-4, with D tentatively TRBD1 (6 bases). CDR3 size: 14 residues. Germline V gene lookup returns CDR1 LGHDT and CDR2 YNNKEL (reference sequence). With 4 bases removed from V and 5 bases from J, the gap between germline ends came to 11 bases. The CDR3 nucleotides read TGTGCCAGCAGCCTCGGGACAAAAAATGAAAAACTGTTTTTT. Translating gives CASSLGTKNEKLFF.

The chain combines TRBV4-1 with TRBJ2-1, with 10 bases identical to TRBD2. V shed 3 bases and J 8 bases; nucleotides not matched to a gene: 7. The CDR3 covers 15 residues. Germline CDR1 and CDR2: MGHRA and YSYEKL. The CDR3 DNA sequence: TGCGCCAGCAGCCATAATGAGCGGGAGGGCCATGAGCAGTTCTTC. This encodes CASSHNEREGHEQFF.

The V gene is TRBV5-1, the J gene TRBJ2-3, with TRBD2 matching over 10 bases. V dropped 1 base and J dropped 4; count of bases not matched to a gene: 9. CDR1 and CDR2 from the germline V gene are SGHRS and YFSETQ. This CDR3 contains 17 residues. For the CDR3, the DNA is TGCGCCAGCAGCTTGCGAGGTCTAGCGGGAGCCCCAGATACGCAGTATTTT. Protein product: CASSLRGLAGAPDTQYF. Full variable domain (missing parts from reference TRBV5-1 and TRBJ2-3): KAGVTQTPRYLIKTRGQQVTLSCSPISGHRSVSWYQQTPGQGLQFLFEYFSETQRNKGNFPGRFSGRQFSNSRSEMNVSTLELGDSALYLCASSLRGLAGAPDTQYFGPGTRLTVL.

The V gene is TRBV29-1, the J gene TRBJ2-6; the D is unclear. The germline V gene has CDR1 SQVTM and CDR2 ANQGSEA. Trimming shortened V by 7 bases and J by 3 bases, and 16 bases separated the two germline ends. The CDR3 is 15 residues long. CDR3 bases: TGCAGCGCGCCAATCGGTGCTGGTGGGGCCAACGTCCTGACTTTC. Amino acids: CSAPIGAGGANVLTF. Looking up the rest from reference TRBV29-1 and TRBJ2-6 gives the full variable domain: SAVISQKPSRDICQRGTSLTIQCQVDSQVTMMFWYRQQPGQSLTLIATANQGSEATYESGFVIDKFPISRPNLTFSTLTVSNMSPEDSSIYLCSAPIGAGGANVLTFGAGSRLTVL.

This clonotype was observed at least ten times. This chain links TRBV6-6 with TRBJ1-2; tentative D call: TRBD1 (5 bases). V lost 4 bases and J 5 bases, leaving 11 bases between the germline ends. CDR1 MNHNY and CDR2 SVGAGI come from the germline V gene (reference sequence). The CDR3 spans 13 residues. Here the CDR3 DNA reads TGTGCCAGCAGTTCCGGGACGGTTTATGGCTACACCTTC. As protein: CASSSGTVYGYTF.

The gene calls are TRBV6-2 or TRBV6-3 and TRBJ2-3; D is perhaps TRBD2 (6 bases). This CDR3 contains 12 residues. V lost 7 bases, J lost 8 bases, and 13 bases lay in between. Germline assignment: CDR1 MNHEY and CDR2 SVGEGT. The CDR3 DNA reads TGTGCCAGCAACCCGGGGACTTCTACGCAGTATTTT. Translation: CASNPGTSTQYF.

In its sample, this clonotype was seen a few times. The V call is TRBV20-1, the J call TRBJ1-5; D remains unclear. V lost 3 bases and J lost 9, with 12 bases in between. The CDR3 has 12 amino acids. CDR1 and CDR2 (germline): DFQATT, SNEGSKA (reference sequence). The CDR3 coding sequence is TGCAGTGCTAGCGGTACCTCATTGCCCCAGCATTTT. It codes for CSASGTSLPQHF.

This chain uses TRBV20-1 with TRBJ2-7, with D perhaps TRBD2 (5 bases). From germline, CDR1 is DFQATT and CDR2 SNEGSKA (reference sequence). The CDR3 is made up of 13 amino acids. V was trimmed by 5 bases and J by 6 bases, leaving 17 bases between them. The CDR3 sequence: CSAPTKLGVEQYF. The CDR3 DNA reads TGCAGTGCTCCTACGAAACTCGGGGTCGAGCAGTACTTC.

Only a few counts were recorded for this clonotype. The rearrangement joins TRBV4-1 to TRBJ1-5; D not resolved. Deletions cut 0 bases from V and 1 base from J, with 4 bases between. Germline values: CDR1 MGHRA, CDR2 YSYEKL. There are 14 residues in the CDR3. The DNA for the CDR3 is TGCGCCAGCAGCCAAGACAACAGCAATCAGCCCCAGCATTTT. Protein: CASSQDNSNQPQHF.

The chain has TRBV12-3 or TRBV12-4 and TRBJ1-3, with 8 bases aligning to TRBD1. After removal of 6 bases from V and 4 bases from J, the junction contained 11 bases not matched to a gene. This CDR3 is built from 16 residues. The CDR3 reads CASRSDRVILGNTIYF. The CDR3 DNA follows: TGTGCCAGCAGGTCGGACAGGGTAATTTTAGGAAACACCATATATTTT.

For the CDR3, the DNA is TGTGCCAGCAGTTTAAGGACAGGGCGAAGGGCCTACGAGCAGTACTTC. It specifies CASSLRTGRRAYEQYF. The chain links TRBV12-3 or TRBV12-4 to TRBJ2-7; 8 positions match TRBD1. The length of the CDR3 is 16 residues. Trimming took 2 bases from V and 2 from J; bases not matched to a gene: 8.

The chain combines TRBV20-1 with TRBJ2-3; TRBD2 might be the D (5 bases). V dropped 0 bases and J dropped 3 bases, with 10 bases sitting between them. This CDR3 has 14 amino acids. Germline V gene sequence: CDR1 DFQATT, CDR2 SNEGSKA (reference sequence). CDR3 sequence (DNA): TGCAGTGCTAGAGACCGGGGTCGAACAGATACGCAGTATTTT. This gives the protein CSARDRGRTDTQYF.

The table lists this clonotype with a few counts. The chain recombines TRBV20-1 with TRBJ2-7, with D uncertain. Between the trimmed V and J ends, which lost 3 bases and 3 bases, there was a span of 6 bases. The CDR3 totals 11 residues. Per germline, CDR1 DFQATT and CDR2 SNEGSKA (reference sequence). The CDR3 DNA is TGCAGTGCTAGGCAACGCTACGAGCAGTACTTC. The encoded protein is CSARQRYEQYF.

This chain joins TRBV20-1 and TRBJ2-1; D remains unclear. There are 11 residues in the CDR3. Germline V gene lookup returns CDR1 DFQATT and CDR2 SNEGSKA (reference sequence). Deletions cut 0 bases from V and 12 bases from J, with 9 bases between. In DNA, the CDR3 is TGCAGTGCTAGAGATGTGGCCTTGCAGTTCTTC. It encodes CSARDVALQFF.

The table lists this clonotype with a few counts. The chain uses TRBV15 and TRBJ1-5; 7 bases align to TRBD1. V lost 4 bases, J lost 9 bases, and 12 bases stayed unmatched. This CDR3 is 15 amino acids long. Germline V gene sequence: CDR1 LNHNV, CDR2 YYDKDF (reference sequence). CDR3 bases: TGTGCCACCAGCACCCCCCAGACAGGGAATTGGCCCCAGCATTTT. Its translation is CATSTPQTGNWPQHF.

The genes are TRBV24-1 and TRBJ2-7; 10 nucleotides line up with TRBD2. Germline V CDR1 and CDR2: KGHDR, SFDVKD. The V segment lost 4 bases and the J segment 3 bases; nucleotides outside the gene matches: 5. The length of the CDR3 is 15 residues. This CDR3 reads CATSDSSGSRYEQYF. CDR3 nucleotide sequence: TGTGCCACCAGTGACTCTAGCGGGAGTCGCTACGAGCAGTACTTC.

The chain couples TRBV18 to TRBJ2-4, with a weak D call TRBD1 (6 bases). The CDR3 is 14 amino acids. Germline assignment: CDR1 KGHSH and CDR2 LQKENI. Trimming shortened V by 0 bases and J by 7 bases, and 10 bases separated the two germline ends. This CDR3 is CASSPPEGVNIQYF. In nucleotides, the CDR3 is TGTGCCAGCTCACCACCAGAGGGGGTCAACATTCAGTACTTC.

The chain carries TRBV20-1 and TRBJ1-1, with D possibly matching TRBD1 (5 bases). CDR3 length: 15 residues. The V and J ends lost 1 base and 3 bases respectively, with 15 bases between them. Per the germline V gene, CDR1 is DFQATT and CDR2 is SNEGSKA (reference sequence). The CDR3 DNA sequence: TGCAGTGCTAGAGTAGCCACGGACACCCACACTGAAGCTTTCTTT. Translation gives CSARVATDTHTEAFF.

This clonotype was recorded once. The CDR3 region has the DNA TGCAGCGTTGTTGAACTAGGGAGGAATACGCAGTATTTT. It is translated as CSVVELGRNTQYF. The J gene is TRBJ2-3, the V gene TRBV29-1, with a possible D match to TRBD2 (6 bases). Trimming shortened V by 4 bases and J by 7 bases, and 15 bases separated the two germline ends. Per the germline V gene, CDR1 is SQVTM and CDR2 is ANQGSEA. The CDR3 is 13 amino acids.

This clonotype showed up just a few times. V is TRBV18 and J is TRBJ2-2; D is undetermined. The CDR3 length is 15 residues. Germline V lookup: CDR1 KGHSH, CDR2 LQKENI. Trimming removed 1 base from V and 2 bases from J, with 8 bases in between. The CDR3 here is CASSPRVENTGELFF. The CDR3 DNA is TGTGCCAGCTCACCACGGGTAGAAAACACCGGGGAGCTGTTTTTT.

The chain carries TRBV12-3 or TRBV12-4 and TRBJ2-2; 7 bases are shared with TRBD1. The CDR3 has 15 amino acids. V shed 5 bases, J shed 7 bases, and the junction held 10 bases outside the gene matches. The CDR3 here is CASSPGTEPVGELFF. The CDR3 DNA follows: TGTGCCAGCAGTCCCGGGACAGAACCAGTCGGGGAGCTGTTTTTT.